Listed here are 13 T cell receptor beta chains from one sample, sequenced in a study of T cells after yellow fever vaccination. Each CDR3 protein gets one entry after TCRdb re-called the 5' RACE reads with MiXCR. The sample lists 350,000 or so distinct CDR3 sequences; approximately 8% were seen once. The specimen comprised PBMCs, sampled 45 days after the first yellow fever vaccination. The receptors here all came from a man between 18 and 35 years old who received the YFV17D yellow fever vaccine.

The gene calls are TRBV7-2 and TRBJ2-3, with 7 bases matching TRBD2. Germline CDR1 and CDR2: SGHTA and FQGNSA. This CDR3 is 15 amino acids long. The trim removed 3 bases at V and 0 bases at J, leaving 3 bases unmatched. As DNA, the CDR3 is TGTGCCAGCAGCTTCCTAGCGGACAGCACAGATACGCAGTATTTT. This codes for CASSFLADSTDTQYF.

This clonotype was detected a few times. The rearrangement uses TRBV12-3 or TRBV12-4 and TRBJ1-5; 8 bases are shared with TRBD1. V was pared by 2 bases and J by 6 bases, with 6 bases of the junction left unmatched. This CDR3 contains 15 residues. The CDR3 DNA is TGTGCCAGCAGTTTACACAGGGGGTCTGGTCAGCCCCAGCATTTT. Its protein product is CASSLHRGSGQPQHF.

This clonotype was recorded only once. The rearrangement links TRBV20-1 to TRBJ2-1; 10 positions match TRBD1. Germline-derived CDR1 and CDR2 are DFQATT and SNEGSKA (reference sequence). The CDR3 has 15 amino acids. Unmatched junction bases numbered 6, after V lost 3 bases and J lost 4 bases. The CDR3 DNA sequence: TGCAGTGCTAGCCAGGGACAGGGGATTTACAATGAGCAGTTCTTC. Amino acids: CSASQGQGIYNEQFF.

This clonotype was seen a handful of times. The rearrangement uses TRBV6-1 and TRBJ1-6, with D unclear. Trimming left V 6 bases short and J 8 bases short, with 11 bases between. This CDR3 is built from 13 residues. Germline lookup yields CDR1 MNHNS and CDR2 SASEGT. The CDR3 reads CASSHGRDSPLHF. As DNA, the CDR3 is TGTGCCAGCAGCCACGGCCGGGATTCACCCCTCCACTTT.

This clonotype showed up many times. The chain joins TRBV7-2 to TRBJ2-6; 9 nucleotides line up with TRBD2. The V and J ends lost 3 bases and 1 base, in that order; junction bases with no gene match: 4. Germline lookup yields CDR1 SGHTA and CDR2 FQGNSA. The CDR3 consists of 17 residues. CDR3 in DNA: TGTGCCAGCAGCTTTAGCGGGGGTGGGTCTGGGGCCAACGTCCTGACTTTC. Its protein product is CASSFSGGGSGANVLTF.

A word on this clonotype: A read error may produce the germline difference seen at one junction end. The gene calls are TRBV12-3 or TRBV12-4 and TRBJ2-3; D possibly corresponds to TRBD2 (5 bases). The CDR3 length is 14 residues. This CDR3 reads CASTPGGGTDTQSF. The CDR3 DNA reads TGTGCCAGCACTCCCGGAGGTGGCACAGATACGCAGTCTTTT.

Turning to this clonotype: One end of the junction does not line up with germline, which may come from a read error. The rearrangement uses TRBV20-1 and TRBJ1-4, with TRBD1 matching over 12 bases. In germline, CDR1 is DFQATT, CDR2 SNEGSKA (reference sequence). The CDR3 loop spans 17 amino acids. In nucleotides, the CDR3 is TGCTGTGCTACTGGGACAGGGGGCTTGTTAACTAATGAAAAACTGTTTTTT. This translates into CCATGTGGLLTNEKLFF.

This clonotype was detected a few times. The chain employs TRBV7-9 and TRBJ2-5, with D possibly being TRBD1 or TRBD2 (6 bases each). V was pared by 0 bases and J by 0 bases, with 14 bases between. From germline, CDR1 is SEHNR and CDR2 FQNEAQ (reference sequence). The CDR3 sequence is 17 residues long. The CDR3 region has the DNA TGTGCCAGCAGCTTAGCGGGACACCGGGAGTACCAAGAGACCCAGTACTTC. Amino acid sequence: CASSLAGHREYQETQYF. The full variable domain, completed using reference TRBV7-9 and TRBJ2-5, is DTGVSQNPRHKITKRGQNVTFRCDPISEHNRLYWYRQTLGQGPEFLTYFQNEAQLEKSRLLSDRFSAERPKGSFSTLEIQRTEQGDSAMYLCASSLAGHREYQETQYFGPGTRLLVL.

The chain is built from TRBV29-1 and TRBJ2-7; D not certain. Per the germline V gene, CDR1 is SQVTM and CDR2 is ANQGSEA. The CDR3 extends over 8 amino acids. The chain's CDR3 is CSVEDPRV. CDR3 bases: TGCAGCGTTGAAGATCCCAGGGTC.

This clonotype came up many times. The rearrangement joins TRBV15 to TRBJ2-4, with D possibly being TRBD1 (6 bases). V was trimmed by 1 base and J by 6 bases, leaving 10 bases between them. This CDR3 region has 14 residues. Per germline, CDR1 LNHNV and CDR2 YYDKDF (reference sequence). In nucleotides, the CDR3 is TGTGCCACCAGCAGAGTTAAGGACAGAAACATTCAGTACTTC. This gives the protein CATSRVKDRNIQYF. Full variable domain (missing parts from reference TRBV15 and TRBJ2-4): DAMVIQNPRYQVTQFGKPVTLSCSQTLNHNVMYWYQQKSSQAPKLLFHYYDKDFNNEADTPDNFQSRRPNTSFCFLDIRSPGLGDTAMYLCATSRVKDRNIQYFGAGTRLSVL.

In this sample, this clonotype turned up a few times. V and J are TRBV6-1 and TRBJ2-5; the D is unclear. CDR1 is MNHNS and CDR2 is SASEGT in the germline V gene. The germline V and J ends were trimmed by 11 bases and 5 bases, with 21 bases remaining between them. The CDR3 sequence is 14 residues long. CDR3 nucleotide sequence: TGTGCCTGCCTGGAAGTCCGGGCCGGTGAGACCCAGTACTTC. Translating gives CACLEVRAGETQYF.

The chain combines TRBV7-2 with TRBJ2-3; 10 bases match TRBD1. This CDR3 contains 16 residues. With V trimmed by 5 bases and J by 4 bases, 9 bases remained unmatched. Germline assignment: CDR1 SGHTA and CDR2 FQGNSA. CDR3 DNA sequence: TGTGCCAGCAGCAACCGACAGGGGGCGGGCCCAGATACGCAGTATTTT. Protein product: CASSNRQGAGPDTQYF.

J is TRBJ2-1 and V is TRBV5-1; 8 nucleotides line up with TRBD2. The trim removed 3 bases at V and 3 bases at J, leaving 8 bases unmatched. The germline gives CDR1 SGHRS, CDR2 YFSETQ. This CDR3 is built from 16 residues. For the CDR3, the DNA is TGCGCCAGCAGCTGGACTCCGGGACTAGACTACAATGAGCAGTTCTTC. This translates into CASSWTPGLDYNEQFF.